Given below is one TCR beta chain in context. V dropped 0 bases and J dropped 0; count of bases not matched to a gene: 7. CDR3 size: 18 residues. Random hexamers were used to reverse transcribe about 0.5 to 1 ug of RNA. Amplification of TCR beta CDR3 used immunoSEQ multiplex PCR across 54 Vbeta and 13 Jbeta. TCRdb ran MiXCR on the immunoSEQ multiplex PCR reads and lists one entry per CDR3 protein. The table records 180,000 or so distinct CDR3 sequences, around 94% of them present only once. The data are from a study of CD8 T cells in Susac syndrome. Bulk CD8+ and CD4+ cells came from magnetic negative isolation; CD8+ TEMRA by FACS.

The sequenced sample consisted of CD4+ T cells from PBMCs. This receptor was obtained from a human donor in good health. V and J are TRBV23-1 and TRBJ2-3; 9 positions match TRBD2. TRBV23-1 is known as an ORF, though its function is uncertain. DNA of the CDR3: TGCGCCAGCAGTCAATCGGATTATAGCGGGGGTAGCACAGATACGCAGTATTTT. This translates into CASSQSDYSGGSTDTQYF.